These 25 T cell receptor beta chains originate from one sample sequenced in a study of T cell responses to AZD1222 COVID-19 vaccine. Method: immunoSEQ multiplex PCR; TCRdb's copy keeps in-frame clones and lacks some. The data show roughly 120,000 clones, 70% to 90% seen once. The specimen was peripheral blood, collected on day 0 of AZD1222 vaccination. The receptors come from an adult in good health.

The chain uses TRBV13 and TRBJ1-2; D unclear. The CDR3 consists of 14 residues. V lost 5 bases and J 3 bases, leaving 13 bases between the germline ends. The germline V gene has CDR1 PRHDT and CDR2 FYEKMQ (reference sequence). CDR3 residues: CASSISGTDYGYTF. Written as DNA, the CDR3 is TGTGCCAGCAGCATATCAGGCACTGACTATGGCTACACCTTC.

The chain is built from TRBV27 and TRBJ1-4; no definite D call. V lost 4 bases and J lost 5, with 17 bases in between. Germline V CDR1 and CDR2: MNHEY, SMNVEV (reference sequence). This CDR3 comprises 16 residues. CDR3 residues: CASSSLIGRANEKLFF. In nucleotides, the CDR3 is TGTGCCAGCAGTTCGTTAATAGGCCGGGCAAATGAAAAACTGTTTTTT.

The chain recombines TRBV18 with TRBJ1-5, with unresolved D. The germline V and J ends were trimmed by 4 bases and 7 bases, with 14 bases remaining between them. CDR1 KGHSH and CDR2 LQKENI come from the germline V gene. CDR3 length equals 14 residues. CDR3 amino acids: CASSLNTPPQPQHF. CDR3 nucleotides: TGTGCCAGCTCACTTAATACCCCTCCCCAGCCCCAGCATTTT.

In nucleotides, the CDR3 is TGTGCCAGCAGTGACAATAGCGGGAGCGGGGAGCTGTTTTTT. Translation: CASSDNSGSGELFF. The J gene is TRBJ2-2, the V gene TRBV6-4; 9 nucleotides line up with TRBD2. The CDR3 length is 14 residues. Looked up from germline, CDR1 is MRHNA and CDR2 is SNTAGT. Trimming cost V 2 bases and J 7 bases; bases outside gene matches: 2.

The chain links TRBV3-1 (or the pseudogene TRBV3-2) to TRBJ2-7; D unresolved. CDR1 and CDR2 (germline): LGHDT, YNNKEL (reference sequence). The ends were cut back, 2 bases at V and 6 bases at J, with 8 bases in the middle. This CDR3 region has 12 residues. CDR3 sequence reads: CASSQRASEQYF. In DNA, the CDR3 is TGTGCCAGCAGCCAAAGGGCAAGCGAGCAGTACTTC.

V and J are TRBV30 and TRBJ1-5, with D hard to call. V was cut by 0 bases and J by 11 bases, with 14 bases left in between. The CDR3 length is 13 residues. Germline V gene lookup returns CDR1 GTSNPN and CDR2 SVGIG (reference sequence). DNA for the CDR3: TGTGCCTGGAGTGTAGCCACTTGGGAGGCCCAGCATTTT. Encoded protein: CAWSVATWEAQHF.

The V gene is TRBV4-1, the J gene TRBJ2-7, with D possibly TRBD2 on 5 matching bases. The V end lost 0 bases, the J end lost 4 bases, and 22 bases lay between the germline ends. The CDR3 covers 18 residues. The germline gives CDR1 MGHRA, CDR2 YSYEKL. The CDR3 coding sequence is TGCGCCAGCAGCCAAGATCCCCGAGTACGCGGGCCGAAATACGAGCAGTACTTC. It specifies CASSQDPRVRGPKYEQYF.

The V and J genes are TRBV9 and TRBJ1-1; no clear D gene. V lost 0 bases and J lost 5, with 8 bases in between. Germline CDR1 is SGDLS and CDR2 is YYNGEE. The CDR3 length is 13 residues. The CDR3 region is CASSVAQRTEAFF. DNA of the CDR3: TGTGCCAGCAGCGTAGCTCAGAGGACTGAAGCTTTCTTT.

The rearrangement joins TRBV7-2 to TRBJ2-3; 7 bases agree with TRBD2. Germline V gene lookup returns CDR1 SGHTA and CDR2 FQGNSA. V was clipped by 5 bases and J by 1 base; unmatched bases: 3. CDR3 size: 14 residues. The CDR3: CASSPSGGTDTQYF. In DNA form, the CDR3 reads TGTGCCAGCAGCCCCAGCGGGGGCACAGATACGCAGTATTTT.

The chain has TRBV7-9 and TRBJ2-7; TRBD1 matches at 10 bases. The CDR3 totals 14 residues. Germline trimming cut 5 bases from V and 8 bases from J; bases unmatched to any gene: 9. Germline assignment: CDR1 SEHNR and CDR2 FQNEAQ (reference sequence). For the CDR3, the DNA is TGTGCCAGCAGCCCGACAGGGGGCTTGTCTCAGCAGTACTTC. Amino acids: CASSPTGGLSQQYF.

The chain employs TRBV7-9 and TRBJ1-5; no reliable D call. V lost 3 bases and J lost 0, with 9 bases in between. The CDR3 sequence is 15 residues long. CDR1 and CDR2 from the germline V gene are SEHNR and FQNEAQ (reference sequence). CDR3 sequence: CASSLGSNSNQPQHF. CDR3 nucleotides: TGTGCCAGCAGCTTGGGGAGTAATAGCAATCAGCCCCAGCATTTT.

The chain employs TRBV6-5 and TRBJ1-5; D is ambiguous. The V gene's germline CDR1 is MNHEY and CDR2 SVGAGI. V shed 0 bases and J shed 0 bases, with 6 bases lying between them. The CDR3 is made up of 15 amino acids. DNA of the CDR3: TGTGCCAGCAGTTACTCTGTCTTTAGCAATCAGCCCCAGCATTTT. Its protein is CASSYSVFSNQPQHF.

The rearrangement uses TRBV6-5 and TRBJ1-2; D gene unclear. CDR1 MNHEY and CDR2 SVGAGI come from the germline V gene. V lost 2 bases, J lost 5 bases, and 12 bases lay in between. CDR3 length equals 14 residues. The CDR3 reads CASSYLASGYGYTF. CDR3 DNA: TGTGCCAGCAGTTACCTCGCCTCGGGGTATGGCTACACCTTC.

The chain recombines TRBV27 with TRBJ1-3; the match to TRBD1 covers 9 bases. This CDR3 spans 16 amino acids. Per germline, CDR1 MNHEY and CDR2 SMNVEV (reference sequence). V shed 5 bases and J 0 bases; nucleotides not matched to a gene: 5. The CDR3 region is CASSRGTGFSGNTIYF. The CDR3, as DNA: TGTGCCAGCAGTCGCGGGACAGGGTTCTCTGGAAACACCATATATTTT.

V gene TRBV4-1 combines with J gene TRBJ2-7; 10 bases fit TRBD2. The V gene's germline CDR1 is MGHRA and CDR2 YSYEKL. The CDR3 runs to 13 residues. V lost 5 bases to trimming and J lost 4 bases; unmatched junction nucleotides: 2. In nucleotides, the CDR3 is TGCGCCAGCAGCTTACTAGCGGGATACGAGCAGTACTTC. Its translation: CASSLLAGYEQYF.

The DNA of the CDR3 is TGTGCCAGCATCGGGGGAGGAAGATATGAGCAGTTCTTC. Its translation: CASIGGGRYEQFF. The chain uses TRBV12-3 or TRBV12-4 and TRBJ2-1, with D perhaps TRBD2 (6 bases). CDR3 size: 13 residues. Trimming cost V 7 bases and J 8 bases, with 15 bases left between them.

The chain carries TRBV7-9 and TRBJ1-6; 10 bases match TRBD1. Germline lookup yields CDR1 SEHNR and CDR2 FQNEAQ (reference sequence). This CDR3 is built from 18 residues. V trimming: 4 bases; J trimming: 2 bases; junction bases outside the gene matches: 8. The chain's CDR3 is CASSSPADRGTYNSPLHF. The CDR3 DNA reads as TGTGCCAGCAGCTCCCCGGCGGACAGGGGGACCTATAATTCACCCCTCCACTTT.

The chain uses TRBV19 and TRBJ1-4; D is unresolved. The CDR3 consists of 15 residues. Germline lookup yields CDR1 LNHDA and CDR2 SQIVND (reference sequence). Between the trimmed V and J ends, which lost 7 bases and 4 bases, there was a span of 16 bases. CDR3 in amino acids: CASTEDVVDNEKLFF. DNA for the CDR3: TGTGCCAGTACCGAGGACGTCGTAGATAATGAAAAACTGTTTTTT.

This chain connects TRBV2 to TRBJ1-4, with D maybe TRBD1 (5 bases). CDR3 length equals 14 residues. With 6 bases removed from V and 5 bases from J, the gap between germline ends came to 13 bases. Per germline, CDR1 SNHLY and CDR2 FYNNEI. CDR3 amino acids: CASSRQSRNEKLFF. The CDR3 nucleotides read TGTGCCAGCAGCCGACAGTCGAGAAATGAAAAACTGTTTTTT.

This chain connects TRBV6-1 to TRBJ1-2; 7 bases map to TRBD1. V lost 2 bases and J lost 0; bases outside the gene matches: 6. The CDR3 has 16 amino acids. CDR1 and CDR2 (germline): MNHNS, SASEGT. DNA of the CDR3: TGTGCCAGCAGTGAAAGAGGGGGCCTCGCTAACTATGGCTACACCTTC. Protein sequence: CASSERGGLANYGYTF.

The sample holds one count of this clone. The chain joins TRBV30 to TRBJ1-3; perhaps TRBD1 as D (5 bases). CDR3 length equals 13 residues. Deletions cut 5 bases from V and 0 bases from J, with 8 bases between. Germline V lookup: CDR1 GTSNPN, CDR2 SVGIG (reference sequence). CDR3 region: CAWRGGSGNTIYF. As DNA, the CDR3 is TGTGCCTGGCGGGGGGGCTCTGGAAACACCATATATTTT.

V usage is TRBV7-2 and J usage is TRBJ1-3, with 8 bases lining up with TRBD1. The germline V gene has CDR1 SGHTA and CDR2 FQGNSA. J lost 5 bases, V lost 5 bases, and 5 bases had no gene match. This CDR3 spans 14 amino acids. This CDR3 is CASSPRQGRNTIYF. For the CDR3, the DNA is TGTGCCAGCAGCCCCAGACAGGGGCGAAACACCATATATTTT.

This chain joins TRBV29-1 and TRBJ1-2; D gene unclear. The CDR3 sequence is 12 residues long. Germline lookup yields CDR1 SQVTM and CDR2 ANQGSEA. V gave up 2 bases and J gave up 8 bases, with 12 bases separating them. CDR3 protein: CSVEYRGFGYTF. The CDR3 DNA sequence: TGCAGCGTTGAATATCGCGGGTTCGGCTACACCTTC.

This sequence joins TRBV5-1 and TRBJ1-6; perhaps TRBD1 as D (6 bases). This CDR3 spans 14 amino acids. The V and J ends lost 2 bases and 5 bases respectively, with 8 bases between them. From germline, CDR1 is SGHRS and CDR2 YFSETQ. In DNA form, the CDR3 reads TGCGCCAGCAGCTTATCAGGGGATAATTCACCCCTCCACTTT. Amino acid sequence: CASSLSGDNSPLHF.

The chain carries TRBV11-2 and TRBJ2-3; 7 bases match TRBD2. The CDR3 has 16 residues. J lost 4 bases, V lost 5 bases, and 12 bases had no gene match. The germline V gene has CDR1 SGHAT and CDR2 FQNNGV. CDR3 region: CASSPLGGSSADTQYF. The CDR3 DNA reads TGTGCCAGCAGCCCCCTTGGCGGGAGTAGTGCAGATACGCAGTATTTT. The variable domain in full, completed from reference TRBV11-2 and TRBJ2-3, reads EAGVAQSPRYKIIEKRQSVAFWCNPISGHATLYWYQQILGQGPKLLIQFQNNGVVDDSQLPKDRFSAERLKGVDSTLKIQPAKLEDSAVYLCASSPLGGSSADTQYFGPGTRLTVL.